Listed here are 23 T cell receptor beta chains from one sample, sequenced in a study of OX40 agonist ivuxolimab in advanced cancers. Assay: immunoSEQ multiplex PCR; the TCRdb copy retains only in-frame clones and omits some. The table has about 61,000 clones, 90% seen once; the top ten hold under 2.5%. The sample in question was CD4+ or CD8+ T cells sorted from blood, obtained in a trial of the OX40 agonist ivuxolimab. The receptors were gathered from an adult with an advanced solid tumor such as melanoma, head and neck, liver or kidney cancer.

The chain joins TRBV29-1 to TRBJ2-1; no definite D call. This CDR3 comprises 13 residues. Per germline, CDR1 SQVTM and CDR2 ANQGSEA. With 4 bases removed from V and 4 bases from J, the gap between germline ends came to 11 bases. The CDR3 bases are TGCAGCGTTGTGTATCCCCAATACAATGAGCAGTTCTTC. Translating gives CSVVYPQYNEQFF.

The V and J genes are TRBV5-4 and TRBJ2-7, with TRBD2 as a possible D gene (5 bases). Trimming stripped 0 bases from V and 2 bases from J, with 15 bases between. The germline CDR1 and CDR2 sequences are SGHNT and YYREEE (reference sequence). The CDR3 totals 16 residues. The CDR3 DNA follows: TGTGCCAGCAGCTTGGCCCCGGGGAGCCCAACCTACGAGCAGTACTTC. Its protein product is CASSLAPGSPTYEQYF.

The chain links TRBV4-2 to TRBJ2-3, with 7 bases lining up with TRBD1. V dropped 1 base and J dropped 4; count of bases not matched to a gene: 2. This CDR3 spans 14 amino acids. Germline-derived CDR1 and CDR2 are LGHNA and YNFKEQ. CDR3 sequence (DNA): TGTGCCAGCAGCCAAGCCCAGGGGGCAGATACGCAGTATTTT. It yields the protein CASSQAQGADTQYF.

The V call is TRBV19, the J call TRBJ2-7, with D possibly being TRBD1 (5 bases). Germline V CDR1 and CDR2: LNHDA, SQIVND (reference sequence). There are 15 residues in the CDR3. Trimming cost V 3 bases and J 0 bases, with 12 bases left between them. This CDR3 reads CASSIAQGRSYEQYF. The CDR3 DNA sequence: TGTGCCAGTAGTATCGCGCAGGGTCGCTCCTACGAGCAGTACTTC. Using reference TRBV19 and TRBJ2-7 for the parts outside the CDR3, the full variable domain is DGGITQSPKYLFRKEGQNVTLSCEQNLNHDAMYWYRQDPGQGLRLIYYSQIVNDFQKGDIAEGYSVSREKKESFPLTVTSAQKNPTAFYLCASSIAQGRSYEQYFGPGTRLTVT.

This clone appeared a single time. V and J are TRBV28 and TRBJ2-7, with D perhaps given as TRBD1 or TRBD2 (6 bases each). V lost 4 bases to trimming and J lost 3 bases, with 13 bases between them. Looked up from germline, CDR1 is MDHEN and CDR2 is SYDVKM. The CDR3 contains 14 residues. As DNA, the CDR3 is TGTGCCAGCAGTTCGACAGGAGGGGACTACGAGCAGTACTTC. Encoded protein: CASSSTGGDYEQYF.

The chain couples TRBV5-8 to TRBJ1-1; D not resolved. The V gene's germline CDR1 is SGHTS and CDR2 YDEGEE. With 1 base removed from V and 1 base from J, the gap between germline ends came to 5 bases. The CDR3 spans 13 residues. The chain's CDR3 is CASSLFRNTEAFF. The CDR3 region has the DNA TGTGCCAGCAGCTTGTTCAGGAACACTGAAGCTTTCTTT.

This sequence joins TRBV9 and TRBJ2-4; no reliable D call. This CDR3 contains 14 residues. V gave up 3 bases and J gave up 0 bases, with 7 bases separating them. Germline assignment: CDR1 SGDLS and CDR2 YYNGEE. The CDR3 nucleotides are TGTGCCAGCAGCGGTGGGGTAGCCAAAAACATTCAGTACTTC. It encodes CASSGGVAKNIQYF. Filled out from reference TRBV9 and TRBJ2-4, the complete variable domain reads DSGVTQTPKHLITATGQRVTLRCSPRSGDLSVYWYQQSLDQGLQFLIQYYNGEERAKGNILERFSAQQFPDLHSELNLSSLELGDSALYFCASSGGVAKNIQYFGAGTRLSVL.

The table lists this clone with a count of one. The rearrangement links TRBV19 to TRBJ1-1, with D unclear. Trimming shortened V by 3 bases and J by 5 bases, and 10 bases separated the two germline ends. The CDR3 length is 13 residues. CDR1 is LNHDA, CDR2 SQIVND, per germline (reference sequence). The CDR3 protein is CASSMGGRTEAFF. The DNA of the CDR3 is TGTGCCAGTAGTATGGGAGGGAGGACTGAAGCTTTCTTT.

The chain is built from TRBV6-5 and TRBJ1-1; D is possibly TRBD1 (5 bases). The CDR3 has 13 residues. Germline assignment: CDR1 MNHEY and CDR2 SVGAGI. Trimming took 4 bases from V and 5 from J, leaving 11 bases between them. The CDR3: CASSFPGATEAFF. The CDR3 DNA reads TGTGCCAGCAGTTTCCCCGGGGCAACTGAAGCTTTCTTT.

The chain links TRBV10-3 to TRBJ2-7; 9 nucleotides agree with TRBD2. V lost 6 bases to trimming and J lost 5 bases; unmatched junction nucleotides: 8. This CDR3 spans 14 amino acids. CDR1 and CDR2 (germline): ENHRY, SYGVKD. For the CDR3, the DNA is TGTGCCATCAGGGACGGGACTAGCTCGGACGAGCAGTACTTC. This codes for CAIRDGTSSDEQYF.

The chain combines TRBV7-9 with TRBJ1-2; D not certain. The V and J ends lost 5 bases and 4 bases respectively, with 20 bases between them. Germline CDR1 SEHNR, CDR2 FQNEAQ (reference sequence). There are 16 residues in the CDR3. CDR3 in DNA: TGTGCCAGCAGCCAGAGCGTCCGTGGAGCGGGCTATGGCTACACCTTC. Protein product: CASSQSVRGAGYGYTF.

The chain carries TRBV7-9 and TRBJ2-1; D is perhaps TRBD2 (6 bases). The CDR3 extends over 17 amino acids. The V end was cut by 6 bases, the J end by 3 bases, with 21 bases between. Looked up from germline, CDR1 is SEHNR and CDR2 is FQNEAQ (reference sequence). CDR3 loop: CASRLSPGVNIYNEQFF. The CDR3 bases are TGTGCCAGCAGACTTAGTCCGGGGGTCAATATCTACAATGAGCAGTTCTTC.

This clone was picked up one time. This chain uses TRBV10-3 with TRBJ2-1; D perhaps matches TRBD1 (5 bases). The CDR3 loop spans 16 amino acids. Germline V gene sequence: CDR1 ENHRY, CDR2 SYGVKD. Deletions cut 10 bases from V and 0 bases from J, with 19 bases between. DNA for the CDR3: TGTGCCACTCACCCGACACAGGTGGACTCCTACAATGAGCAGTTCTTC. This encodes CATHPTQVDSYNEQFF.

This clone has just a few counts. The chain is built from TRBV7-9 and TRBJ2-3; 10 bases are a match to TRBD2. V was pared by 5 bases and J by 3 bases, with 8 bases of the junction left unmatched. The V gene's germline CDR1 is SEHNR and CDR2 FQNEAQ (reference sequence). The CDR3 is made up of 16 amino acids. CDR3 loop: CASSPGTSAGTDTQYF. CDR3 nucleotide sequence: TGTGCCAGCAGCCCAGGGACTAGCGCGGGTACAGATACGCAGTATTTT. Supplemented by reference TRBV7-9 and TRBJ2-3, the full variable domain reads DTGVSQNPRHKITKRGQNVTFRCDPISEHNRLYWYRQTLGQGPEFLTYFQNEAQLEKSRLLSDRFSAERPKGSFSTLEIQRTEQGDSAMYLCASSPGTSAGTDTQYFGPGTRLTVL.

V usage is TRBV7-3 and J usage is TRBJ2-1; 9 nucleotides match TRBD2. Losses at the gene ends were 5 bases for V and 0 bases for J; bases not matched to a gene: 17. Germline loops: CDR1 SGHTA, CDR2 FQGTGA. This CDR3 spans 20 amino acids. The CDR3 DNA sequence: TGTGCCAGCAGCCCGACCCCGGGGCTAGCGGGACCCAGCTCCTACAATGAGCAGTTCTTC. Its translation is CASSPTPGLAGPSSYNEQFF.

V is TRBV28 and J is TRBJ2-3; 8 bases match TRBD2. The CDR3 is made up of 15 amino acids. The J segment lost 4 bases and the V segment lost 4 bases, leaving 7 bases of the junction unmatched. Germline CDR1 is MDHEN and CDR2 is SYDVKM. The CDR3 loop reads CASSSPRGGADTQYF. The DNA of the CDR3 is TGTGCCAGCAGTTCCCCCCGGGGGGGGGCAGATACGCAGTATTTT.

The chain employs TRBV12-5 and TRBJ2-5; TRBD2 aligns across 13 bases. The tail of the sequence fits TRBJ2-7 better, so the J call may be wrong. There are 17 residues in the CDR3. Germline assignment: CDR1 LGHNT and CDR2 FRNRAP. The CDR3 bases are TGTGCTAGTGGTCTCCGGACTAGCGGGGGTCCTCCCTACGAGCAGTACTTC. Amino acid sequence: CASGLRTSGGPPYEQYF.

The chain uses TRBV6-5 and TRBJ1-2, with D maybe TRBD1 (5 bases). CDR3 length: 14 amino acids. Trimming took 2 bases from V and 3 from J, leaving 10 bases between them. Germline assignment: CDR1 MNHEY and CDR2 SVGAGI. CDR3 bases: TGTGCCAGCAGTTACGGGGGTAAGGACTATGGCTACACCTTC. Translated, it gives CASSYGGKDYGYTF.

The chain has TRBV30 and TRBJ1-5; D is undetermined. The CDR3 loop spans 18 amino acids. Between the trimmed V and J ends, which lost 2 bases and 3 bases, there was a span of 23 bases. CDR1 and CDR2 from the germline V gene are GTSNPN and SVGIG (reference sequence). The CDR3 protein is CAWSLGSNLPPHNQPQHF. The CDR3 DNA reads as TGTGCCTGGAGTCTAGGTTCGAACCTCCCCCCCCACAATCAGCCCCAGCATTTT. The variable domain in full, with the rest retrieved from reference TRBV30 and TRBJ1-5, is SQTIHQWPATLVQPVGSPLSLECTVEGTSNPNLYWYRQAAGRGLQLLFYSVGIGQISSEVPQNLSASRPQDRQFILSSKKLLLSDSGFYLCAWSLGSNLPPHNQPQHFGDGTRLSIL.

This sequence joins TRBV2 and TRBJ1-4; 10 nucleotides line up with TRBD1. The CDR3 has 14 residues. V gave up 7 bases and J gave up 5 bases; unmatched junction bases: 4. Germline assignment: CDR1 SNHLY and CDR2 FYNNEI. CDR3 coding DNA: TGTGCCAGCAAGCCGGGACAGGGGAATGAAAAACTGTTTTTT. This translates into CASKPGQGNEKLFF.

The V call is TRBV6-5, the J call TRBJ2-7; 10 nucleotides align to TRBD1. Germline V CDR1 and CDR2: MNHEY, SVGAGI. The junction had 9 bases not matched to a gene; V was cut back by 5 bases and J by 5 bases. The CDR3 extends over 15 amino acids. DNA for the CDR3: TGTGCCAGCAGTCGGCCGGGACAGGGGCAGCACGAGCAGTACTTC. Its protein is CASSRPGQGQHEQYF.

The rearrangement links TRBV19 to TRBJ2-7, with a weak D call TRBD1 (6 bases). V lost 6 bases and J lost 0, with 9 bases in between. The CDR3 runs 13 residues. Germline loops: CDR1 LNHDA, CDR2 SQIVND (reference sequence). As DNA, the CDR3 is TGTGCCAGTAGACAGGGCCCCTCCTACGAGCAGTACTTC. As protein: CASRQGPSYEQYF.

This clone was observed a single time. The chain recombines TRBV29-1 with TRBJ1-1; D remains unclear. Germline CDR1 and CDR2: SQVTM and ANQGSEA. Trimming stripped 1 base from V and 2 bases from J, with 8 bases between. This CDR3 comprises 13 residues. This chain's CDR3 is CSVEVIENTEAFF. CDR3 DNA sequence: TGCAGCGTTGAAGTTATAGAAAACACTGAAGCTTTCTTT. The variable domain in full, with the rest retrieved from reference TRBV29-1 and TRBJ1-1, is SAVISQKPSRDICQRGTSLTIQCQVDSQVTMMFWYRQQPGQSLTLIATANQGSEATYESGFVIDKFPISRPNLTFSTLTVSNMSPEDSSIYLCSVEVIENTEAFFGQGTRLTVV.